The 6 T cell receptor beta chains reported below all come from one sample, sequenced in a study of T-cell memory formation after mild COVID-19. TCRdb passed the 5' RACE reads through MiXCR, listing each CDR3 protein once. The data contain around 190,000 distinct CDR3 sequences, less than 20% of them singletons. Source material: PBMCs or a T cell subset sorted from them (not recorded which). These receptor sequences come from a man aged 18-30 years who had mild COVID-19 (a few samples of this study predate the infection). Cell type and time point are not known.

This clonotype has a handful of counts. The chain links TRBV19 to TRBJ1-5; possibly TRBD1 for D (5 bases). The germline gives CDR1 LNHDA, CDR2 SQIVND (reference sequence). There are 15 residues in the CDR3. V was trimmed by 10 bases and J by 0 bases, leaving 16 bases between them. The CDR3 DNA reads TGTGCCACCACTCCGACAGAGTATAGCAATCAGCCCCAGCATTTT. It translates to CATTPTEYSNQPQHF.

The chain is built from TRBV5-1 and TRBJ2-5, with no clear D. The germline V and J ends were trimmed by 5 bases and 0 bases, with 5 bases remaining between them. The length of the CDR3 is 12 residues. In germline, CDR1 is SGHRS, CDR2 YFSETQ. CDR3: CASSLNQETQYF. As DNA, the CDR3 is TGCGCCAGCAGTCTGAACCAAGAGACCCAGTACTTC.

The V gene is TRBV18, the J gene TRBJ2-3; D gene unclear. The CDR3 extends over 14 amino acids. Trimming removed 2 bases from V and 4 bases from J, with 10 bases in between. CDR1 KGHSH and CDR2 LQKENI come from the germline V gene. Here the CDR3 DNA reads TGTGCCAGCTCACCAAGGGTCGAACCAGATACGCAGTATTTT. Translating it yields CASSPRVEPDTQYF.

The J gene is TRBJ2-5, the V gene TRBV3-1; weak D call: TRBD2 (5 bases). Trimming pared 8 bases from V and 4 bases from J, leaving 20 bases between. CDR3 length equals 15 residues. Germline-derived CDR1 and CDR2 are LGHDT and YNNKEL (reference sequence). For the CDR3, the DNA is TGTGCCAGCCGCCCGAACGCGGCTAGCCCAGAGACCCAGTACTTC. Translated: CASRPNAASPETQYF.

On this clonotype: The conserved closing phenylalanine or tryptophan is absent in this CDR3, likely reflecting a read error. The DNA is omitted, as the CDR3 cannot be located on it reliably, and the CDR3 follows TCRdb's listing. V gene TRBV7-4 combines with J gene TRBJ1-1; the DNA was not used to check the table's D call, TRBD1. Germline V gene sequence: CDR1 SGHVT, CDR2 SQSDAQ. With termini counted, the CDR3 has 11 amino acids. CDR3 amino acids: CASSGRRDIEG.

The chain couples TRBV12-3 or TRBV12-4 to TRBJ2-1; TRBD1 aligns across 12 bases. The V and J ends lost 3 bases and 9 bases, in that order; junction bases with no gene match: 3. CDR3 size: 14 residues. The CDR3 region is CASSLGQGAIEQFF. DNA of the CDR3: TGTGCCAGCAGTTTGGGACAGGGGGCAATTGAGCAGTTCTTC.